The 3 T cell receptor beta chains below all came from one sample that was sequenced in a study of blood T cell repertoires in COVID-19. Only in-frame clones appear in the TCRdb table, and some are missing; sequencing was by immunoSEQ multiplex PCR. This sample has tens of thousands of clones, with approximately 89% found just once. Source material: peripheral blood. The receptor set was obtained from a woman in her sixties or seventies with acute or convalescent COVID-19.

V usage is TRBV21-1 and J usage is TRBJ2-2; the D call in the table, TRBD1, was not verified against the DNA. TRBV21-1 is termed a pseudogene. This CDR3 region has 16 residues. The CDR3 region is CASSSNRGPNTGELFF. For the CDR3, the DNA is TGTGCCAGCAGCTCTAACAGGGGACCGAACACCGGGGAGCTGTTTTTT.

This chain uses TRBV7-7 with TRBJ2-5, with TRBD2 matching 10 bases. The V gene end was trimmed by 4 bases and the J gene end by 4 bases; junction bases not matched to a gene: 9. CDR3 length: 16 residues. Germline V CDR1 and CDR2: SSHAT, FNYEAQ (reference sequence). In nucleotides, the CDR3 is TGTGCCAGCAGCTGGACTAGCGGAAGGGGAATAGAGACCCAGTACTTC. This encodes CASSWTSGRGIETQYF.

V and J are TRBV6-5 and TRBJ2-5, with 9 bases identical to TRBD1. The CDR3 is 15 residues long. J gave up 5 bases and V 0 bases, and 4 bases lay outside the gene matches. Germline V gene sequence: CDR1 MNHEY, CDR2 SVGAGI. CDR3 sequence: CASSYSTGGWETQYF. DNA of the CDR3: TGTGCCAGCAGTTACTCGACAGGGGGTTGGGAGACCCAGTACTTC.